These 10 T cell receptor beta chains were all obtained from the same sample, sequenced in a study of cytomegalovirus exposure and HLA in healthy donors. Amplification used 60 Vbeta primers and 13 Jbeta primers. Assay used: immunoSEQ multiplex PCR; TCRdb lists only in-frame clones, some missing. The data contain approximately 140,000 clones, about 73% of them singletons. The sequenced sample consisted of PBMCs. The source is a man between 40 and 49 years old in good health and CMV-seropositive.

The genes are TRBV11-3 and TRBJ2-7; D gene unclear. In germline, CDR1 is SGHNT, CDR2 YENEEA. The V end was cut by 0 bases, the J end by 3 bases, with 3 bases between. The CDR3 runs 12 residues. In DNA, the CDR3 is TGTGCCAGCAGCTTAGACGGCTACGAGCAGTACTTC. It translates to CASSLDGYEQYF. The entire variable domain, with the rest obtained from reference TRBV11-3 and TRBJ2-7, is as follows: EAGVVQSPRYKIIEKKQPVAFWCNPISGHNTLYWYLQNLGQGPELLIRYENEEAVDDSQLPKDRFSAERLKGVDSTLKIQPAELGDSAVYLCASSLDGYEQYFGPGTRLTVT.

The chain links TRBV6-5 to TRBJ1-4, with D possibly being TRBD1 (6 bases). The CDR3 covers 13 residues. The V gene lost 9 bases and the J gene lost 6 bases, with 14 bases spanning the gap. Germline V gene lookup returns CDR1 MNHEY and CDR2 SVGAGI. CDR3 sequence (DNA): TGTGCCAGTGGCGACAGGCCCTATGAAAAACTGTTTTTT. It specifies CASGDRPYEKLFF.

The table lists this clone with a few counts. The V and J genes are TRBV5-5 and TRBJ2-2, with a possible D match to TRBD1 (5 bases). This CDR3 is built from 17 residues. Germline V gene data show CDR1 as SGHKS and CDR2 as YYEKEE (reference sequence). Trimming cost V 4 bases and J 6 bases, with 22 bases left between them. The DNA for the CDR3 is TGTGCCAGCAGCCCATATTTGACAGAAGCTTATGCCGGGGAGCTGTTTTTT. It is translated as CASSPYLTEAYAGELFF.

The V and J genes are TRBV6-1 and TRBJ1-3; no clear D gene. This CDR3 contains 15 residues. Per the germline V gene, CDR1 is MNHNS and CDR2 is SASEGT. Trimming pared 0 bases from V and 0 bases from J, leaving 6 bases between. CDR3 loop: CASSEARGSGNTIYF. The CDR3 DNA reads TGTGCCAGCAGTGAAGCTCGCGGCTCTGGAAACACCATATATTTT.

V gene TRBV30 combines with J gene TRBJ2-3, with 9 bases lining up with TRBD2. After removal of 5 bases from V and 4 bases from J, the junction contained 4 bases not matched to a gene. The V gene's germline CDR1 is GTSNPN and CDR2 SVGIG (reference sequence). This CDR3 is built from 13 residues. The CDR3 nucleotides are TGTGCCTGGGTTAGCGGGAGCGCAGATACGCAGTATTTT. Protein sequence: CAWVSGSADTQYF.

The chain carries TRBV7-8 and TRBJ1-1; unclear D gene. The V gene lost 2 bases and the J gene lost 0 bases, with 10 bases spanning the gap. The CDR3 has 15 amino acids. The germline V gene encodes CDR1 SGHVS and CDR2 FQNEAQ. CDR3 DNA sequence: TGTGCCAGCAGCTTACATCCGGGAATGAACACTGAAGCTTTCTTT. It codes for CASSLHPGMNTEAFF. The entire variable domain, with the rest obtained from reference TRBV7-8 and TRBJ1-1, is as follows: GAGVSQSPRYKVAKRGQDVALRCDPISGHVSLFWYQQALGQGPEFLTYFQNEAQLDKSGLPSDRFFAERPEGSVSTLKIQRTQQEDSAVYLCASSLHPGMNTEAFFGQGTRLTVV.

The chain combines TRBV7-9 with TRBJ1-3; perhaps TRBD1 as D (6 bases). CDR3 length: 14 amino acids. The germline V and J ends were trimmed by 1 base and 4 bases, with 8 bases remaining between them. Germline V gene sequence: CDR1 SEHNR, CDR2 FQNEAQ (reference sequence). The CDR3 nucleotides are TGTGCCAGCAGCTTAGACAGGGAGGGAAACACCATATATTTT. It specifies CASSLDREGNTIYF.

This chain joins TRBV9 and TRBJ2-7; perhaps TRBD1 as D (6 bases). The CDR3 is 14 residues long. Trimming removed 4 bases from V and 3 bases from J, with 14 bases in between. Looked up from germline, CDR1 is SGDLS and CDR2 is YYNGEE. The CDR3 sequence is CASSLRDNVYEQYF. For the CDR3, the DNA is TGTGCCAGCAGCCTCCGGGACAATGTCTACGAGCAGTACTTC.

The sample holds one count of this clone. CDR3: CASSYSSVAEQYF. DNA of the CDR3: TGTGCCAGCAGTTACTCGTCGGTTGCGGAGCAGTACTTC. The chain employs TRBV6-5 and TRBJ2-7, with D unresolved. CDR3 length: 13 amino acids. CDR1 and CDR2 from the germline V gene are MNHEY and SVGAGI. V was clipped by 0 bases and J by 7 bases, with 10 bases between them.

This sequence joins TRBV28 and TRBJ1-1; 7 bases align to TRBD1. The CDR3 totals 13 residues. CDR1 and CDR2 (germline): MDHEN, SYDVKM. The V segment lost 5 bases and the J segment 3 bases; nucleotides outside the gene matches: 3. Here the CDR3 DNA reads TGTGCCAGCAGTGCTACAGGGGACACTGAAGCTTTCTTT. Translation: CASSATGDTEAFF. The full variable domain, its missing parts supplied by reference TRBV28 and TRBJ1-1, is DVKVTQSSRYLVKRTGEKVFLECVQDMDHENMFWYRQDPGLGLRLIYFSYDVKMKEKGDIPEGYSVSREKKERFSLILESASTNQTSMYLCASSATGDTEAFFGQGTRLTVV.